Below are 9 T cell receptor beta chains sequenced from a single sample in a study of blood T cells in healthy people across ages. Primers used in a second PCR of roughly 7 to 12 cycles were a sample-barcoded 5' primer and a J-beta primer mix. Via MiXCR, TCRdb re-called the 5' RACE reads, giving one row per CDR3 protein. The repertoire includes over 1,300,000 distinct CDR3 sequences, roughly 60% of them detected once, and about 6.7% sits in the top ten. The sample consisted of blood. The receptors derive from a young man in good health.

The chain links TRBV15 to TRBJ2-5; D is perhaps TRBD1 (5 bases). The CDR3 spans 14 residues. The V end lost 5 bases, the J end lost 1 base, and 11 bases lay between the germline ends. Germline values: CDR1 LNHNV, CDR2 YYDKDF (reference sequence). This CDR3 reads CATSEQVLQETQYF. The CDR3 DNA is TGTGCCACCAGCGAACAGGTTCTCCAAGAGACCCAGTACTTC. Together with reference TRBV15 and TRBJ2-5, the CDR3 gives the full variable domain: DAMVIQNPRYQVTQFGKPVTLSCSQTLNHNVMYWYQQKSSQAPKLLFHYYDKDFNNEADTPDNFQSRRPNTSFCFLDIRSPGLGDTAMYLCATSEQVLQETQYFGPGTRLLVL.

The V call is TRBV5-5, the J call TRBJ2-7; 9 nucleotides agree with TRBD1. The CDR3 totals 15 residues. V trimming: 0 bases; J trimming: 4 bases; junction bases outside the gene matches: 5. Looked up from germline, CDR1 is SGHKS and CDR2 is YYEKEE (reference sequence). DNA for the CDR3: TGTGCCAGCAGCTTGGCCGATGACAGGGGGTACGAGCAGTACTTC. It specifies CASSLADDRGYEQYF.

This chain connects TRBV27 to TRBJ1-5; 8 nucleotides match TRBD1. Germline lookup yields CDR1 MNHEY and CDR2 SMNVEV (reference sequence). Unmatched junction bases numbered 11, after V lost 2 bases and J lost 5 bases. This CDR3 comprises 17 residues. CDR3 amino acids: CASSLQGANYKDQPQHF. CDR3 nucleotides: TGTGCCAGCAGTTTACAGGGGGCTAATTATAAAGATCAGCCCCAGCATTTT.

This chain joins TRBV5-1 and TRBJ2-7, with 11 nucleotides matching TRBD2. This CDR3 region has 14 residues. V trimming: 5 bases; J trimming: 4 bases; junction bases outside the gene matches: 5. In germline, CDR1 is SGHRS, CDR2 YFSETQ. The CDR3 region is CASSGTSGDYEQYF. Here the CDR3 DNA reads TGCGCCAGCAGTGGGACTAGCGGAGATTACGAGCAGTACTTC.

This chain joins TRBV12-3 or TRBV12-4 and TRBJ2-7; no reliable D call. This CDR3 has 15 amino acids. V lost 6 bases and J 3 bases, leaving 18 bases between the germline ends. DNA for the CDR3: TGTGCCAGCAGCGTAAACAGAAATGGGAACTACGAGCAGTACTTC. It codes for CASSVNRNGNYEQYF.

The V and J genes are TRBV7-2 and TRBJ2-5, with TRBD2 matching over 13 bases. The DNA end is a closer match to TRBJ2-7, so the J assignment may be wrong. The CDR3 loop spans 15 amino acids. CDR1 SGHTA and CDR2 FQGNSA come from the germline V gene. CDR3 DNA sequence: TGTGCCACCGGATTCGGGACTAGCGGGGTCCACGAGCAGTACTTC. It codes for CATGFGTSGVHEQYF.

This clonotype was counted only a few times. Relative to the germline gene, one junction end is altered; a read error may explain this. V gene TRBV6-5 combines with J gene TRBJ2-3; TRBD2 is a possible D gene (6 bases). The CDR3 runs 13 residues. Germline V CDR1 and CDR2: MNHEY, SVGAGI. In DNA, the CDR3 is TGTGCCAGCAGTGACTCTCGGGGGGATACGCAGTATTTT. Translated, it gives CASSDSRGDTQYF.

The CDR3 is CATSRDPLSADTQYF. CDR3 sequence (DNA): TGTGCCACCAGCAGAGACCCGTTGAGTGCAGATACGCAGTATTTT. The chain joins TRBV15 to TRBJ2-3, with unresolved D. Germline V gives CDR1 LNHNV, CDR2 YYDKDF (reference sequence). V was pared by 0 bases and J by 4 bases, with 11 bases between. The CDR3 has 15 residues.

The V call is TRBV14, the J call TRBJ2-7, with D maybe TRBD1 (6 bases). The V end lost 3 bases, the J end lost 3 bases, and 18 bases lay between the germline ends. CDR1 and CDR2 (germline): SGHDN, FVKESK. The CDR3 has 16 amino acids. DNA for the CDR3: TGTGCCAGCAGCCAGTCCATCGGGACACGCAACTACGAGCAGTACTTC. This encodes CASSQSIGTRNYEQYF.